The rows below give T cell receptor beta chains drawn from one sample of a study of OX40 agonist ivuxolimab in advanced cancers. The table came from immunoSEQ multiplex PCR; TCRdb's copy has only in-frame clones and leaves some out. Of nearly 80,000 clones listed, roughly 94% are singletons. Here the sequenced sample was CD4+ or CD8+ T cells sorted from blood, taken in a trial of the OX40 agonist ivuxolimab. All receptors come from an adult with an advanced solid tumor such as melanoma, head and neck, liver or kidney cancer. CDR3s include the opening cysteine and the closing phenylalanine or tryptophan. D genes are given only for firm matches.

TRBJ2-3,NA,TRBV4-1,TGCGCCAGCAGCCAAGATTTGAGCACAGATACGCAGTATTTT,CASSQDLSTDTQYF
TRBJ2-2,NA,TRBV4-1,TGCGCCAGCAGCCAAGCCCGCGGGGAGCTGTTTTTT,CASSQARGELFF
TRBJ2-3,TRBD2,TRBV9,TGTGCCAGCAGCGTAGCGGGGGGGGGATTCACACAAGATACGCAGTATTTT,CASSVAGGGFTQDTQYF
TRBJ2-3,TRBD2,TRBV15,TGTGCCACCAGCTTGAGCGGGAGCGCAGATACGCAGTATTTT,CATSLSGSADTQYF
TRBJ1-1,NA,TRBV11-2,TGTGCCAGCAGCTTAGATCGGGGGGGACCTGAAGCTTTCTTT,CASSLDRGGPEAFF
TRBJ1-2,TRBD1,TRBV6-5,TGTGCCAGCAGACCCCCGGGACAGGGATGGGGCTTT,CASRPPGQGWGF
TRBJ1-5,NA,TRBV7-9,TGTGCCAGCAGCTACCCAGGATTCAATCAGCCCCAGCATTTT,CASSYPGFNQPQHF
TRBJ2-5,TRBD1,TRBV6-6,TGTGCCAGCAGTCGGACAGGTACAGAGACCCAGTACTTC,CASSRTGTETQYF
TRBJ2-7,TRBD1,TRBV5-6,TGTGCCAGCACCCATTCGACAGGGGCCCCCTACGAGCAGTACTTC,CASTHSTGAPYEQYF
TRBJ1-1,NA,TRBV28,TGTGCCAGCAGTTTAGAGGGAAAACTGAACACTGAAGCTTTCTTT,CASSLEGKLNTEAFF
TRBJ2-5,NA,TRBV6-4,TGTGCCAGCAGTGAGAACCCGGGGATGGAAGAGACCCAGTACTTC,CASSENPGMEETQYF
TRBJ2-1,NA,TRBV27,TGTGCCAGCAGTTTGCCTAGCTTTGAGCAGTTCTTC,CASSLPSFEQFF
TRBJ1-2,NA,TRBV4-1,TGCGCCAGCAGCCAAGAGGGTTCAAGGACAGTCACTCTCCATGGCTACACCTTC,CASSQEGSRTVTLHGYTF
TRBJ2-3,TRBD2,TRBV15,TGTGCCACCAGCAGGACCCGGGGCAGCGGGAGGGCGCTGGCAGATACGCAGTATTTT,CATSRTRGSGRALADTQYF